This is a list of T cell receptor beta chains from one sample in a study of tumor-infiltrating lymphocytes in glioblastoma multiforme. TCRdb itself ran the multiplex PCR reads through MiXCR, one entry per CDR3 protein. Of 20,000 or so distinct CDR3 sequences in the sample, 65% to 75% are singletons; the top ten hold 18%. The sequencing input was peripheral blood. The receptor source for this set is a male donor with glioblastoma. The conserved cysteine and the conserved F or W are not part of the CDR3 here.

V gene	CDR3 protein
TRBV20-1	SARFGGPDNEQF
TRBV20-1	SALRGQEAGDTQY
TRBV6-6	ASSAQGRKY
TRBV11-2	ASRDLRGANYNEQL
TRBV11-2	TSSHGEPPLH
TRBV11-1	ASSSGGGYNEQF
TRBV5-1	ASSLTGGSYNEQF
TRBV5-6	ASSSSTSGTSDTQY
TRBV11-2	VNSRLNHEQY
TRBV4-1	ASSLLGTGDQETQY
TRBV29-1	SVEGTPGTDTQY
TRBV20-1	SATRLEVGGNEQF
TRBV29-1	NAREQGADTQY
TRBV5-1	ASSFGSPAYEQY
TRBV4-2	ASSQGLGIAGDEDTQY
TRBV20-1	SARTGTSGIDTQY
TRBV5-6	ASSLIGLHEQY
TRBV11-2	ASSLVGDQPQH
TRBV29-1	NVVGRANEQF
TRBV5-5	ASEGQSYSPLH
TRBV29-1	SVVILAIRRNEQV
TRBV11-2	ASSLPRQTQY
TRBV29-1	SVEWGRGGYEQY
TRBV10-2	ASSGTSDTDTQY
TRBV28	ASSLDQRGAF
TRBV29-1	SVGRDRGYGYT